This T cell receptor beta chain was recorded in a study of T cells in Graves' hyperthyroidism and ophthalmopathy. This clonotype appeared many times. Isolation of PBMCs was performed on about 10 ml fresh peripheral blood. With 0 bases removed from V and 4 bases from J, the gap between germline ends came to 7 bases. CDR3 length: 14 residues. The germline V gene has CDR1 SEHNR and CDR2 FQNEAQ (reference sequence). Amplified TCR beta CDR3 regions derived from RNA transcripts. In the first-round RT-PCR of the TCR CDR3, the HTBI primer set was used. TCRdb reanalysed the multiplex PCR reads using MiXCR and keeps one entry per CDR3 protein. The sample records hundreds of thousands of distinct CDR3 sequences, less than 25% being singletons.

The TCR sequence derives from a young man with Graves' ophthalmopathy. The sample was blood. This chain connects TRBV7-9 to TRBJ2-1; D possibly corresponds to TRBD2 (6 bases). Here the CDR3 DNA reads TGTGCCAGCAGCTTAGCTAGCGGATACAATGAGCAGTTCTTC. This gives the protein CASSLASGYNEQFF.